The entry below gives a single T cell receptor (beta chain) sequence along with its context. This sample stems from a study of T cell responses to AZD1222 COVID-19 vaccine. Germline lookup yields CDR1 LNHNV and CDR2 YYDKDF (reference sequence). The CDR3 sequence is 14 residues long. With V trimmed by 0 bases and J by 6 bases, 3 bases remained unmatched. Assay used: immunoSEQ multiplex PCR; TCRdb lists only in-frame clones, some missing. The table includes about 150,000 clones, 70% to 90% detected once. The sequence was obtained from an adult in good health. The chain couples TRBV15 to TRBJ1-2, with 8 bases fitting TRBD1. Here the sequenced sample was peripheral blood, taken on day 0 of MenACWY control vaccination. The CDR3 DNA is TGTGCCACCAGCAGAGACAGGGGGCGGGATGGCTACACCTTC. This translates into CATSRDRGRDGYTF. Combining the CDR3 with reference TRBV15 and TRBJ1-2 gives the whole variable domain DAMVIQNPRYQVTQFGKPVTLSCSQTLNHNVMYWYQQKSSQAPKLLFHYYDKDFNNEADTPDNFQSRRPNTSFCFLDIRSPGLGDTAMYLCATSRDRGRDGYTFGSGTRLTVV.